These 27 T cell receptor beta chains were sequenced from one sample in a study of OX40 agonist ivuxolimab in advanced cancers. Clones were sequenced by immunoSEQ multiplex PCR, and TCRdb holds only the in-frame ones, with some missing. The sample has some 110,000 clones; about 93% are singletons. The starting material was CD4+ or CD8+ T cells sorted from blood, obtained in a trial of the OX40 agonist ivuxolimab. The receptors originated from an adult with an advanced solid tumor such as melanoma, head and neck, liver or kidney cancer.

The CDR3 DNA reads TGTGCCAGCAGTTACCGACAGGGTCCTCCCTACGAGCAGTACTTC. This translates into CASSYRQGPPYEQYF. The V call is TRBV6-5, the J call TRBJ2-7, with 7 bases that match TRBD1. Per the germline V gene, CDR1 is MNHEY and CDR2 is SVGAGI. J lost 2 bases, V lost 2 bases, and 6 bases had no gene match. The CDR3 covers 15 residues.

In its sample, this clone was seen once. The V call is TRBV4-1, the J call TRBJ1-6, with TRBD1 as a possible D gene (5 bases). The V and J ends lost 0 bases and 7 bases respectively, with 13 bases between them. Germline-derived CDR1 and CDR2 are MGHRA and YSYEKL. This CDR3 has 16 residues. Written as DNA, the CDR3 is TGCGCCAGCAGCCAAGAGTCCGGGACCGGGAATTCACCCCTCCACTTT. It is translated as CASSQESGTGNSPLHF.

This clone was counted a few times. The chain couples TRBV6-5 to TRBJ1-6; D gene unclear. Germline V gene sequence: CDR1 MNHEY, CDR2 SVGAGI. Trimming left V 0 bases short and J 7 bases short, with 10 bases between. The CDR3 loop spans 15 amino acids. The CDR3 here is CASSYSQATNSPLHF. The CDR3 bases are TGTGCCAGCAGTTACTCCCAGGCTACGAATTCACCCCTCCACTTT.

This rearrangement joins TRBV18 to TRBJ1-6; 9 nucleotides align to TRBD1. The CDR3 has 14 residues. V lost 3 bases and J lost 8; bases outside the gene matches: 2. Germline V gene data show CDR1 as KGHSH and CDR2 as LQKENI. CDR3 nucleotide sequence: TGTGCCAGCTCACCGGGACAGGGCTATTCACCCCTCCACTTT. Its protein is CASSPGQGYSPLHF. Combining the CDR3 with reference TRBV18 and TRBJ1-6 gives the whole variable domain NAGVMQNPRHLVRRRGQEARLRCSPMKGHSHVYWYRQLPEEGLKFMVYLQKENIIDESGMPKERFSAEFPKEGPSILRIQQVVRGDSAAYFCASSPGQGYSPLHFGNGTRLTVT.

CDR3 sequence (DNA): TGTGCCAGCAGGAGTGGGGATAGCAATCAGCCCCAGCATTTT. As protein: CASRSGDSNQPQHF. J is TRBJ1-5 and V is TRBV7-8; D not resolved. The CDR3 totals 14 residues. The V gene lost 6 bases and the J gene lost 0 bases, with 9 bases spanning the gap. CDR1 and CDR2 (germline): SGHVS, FQNEAQ.

The V call is TRBV27, the J call TRBJ1-5; D is unresolved. The CDR3 loop spans 14 amino acids. The germline V gene encodes CDR1 MNHEY and CDR2 SMNVEV (reference sequence). V was clipped by 6 bases and J by 7 bases, with 16 bases between them. Here the CDR3 DNA reads TGTGCCAGCAGACCCCCGGGGTCGGGCCAGCCCCAGCATTTT. Translating gives CASRPPGSGQPQHF.

The V gene is TRBV9, the J gene TRBJ2-3, with 13 bases that match TRBD2. The CDR3 extends over 17 amino acids. J was trimmed by 2 bases and V by 3 bases; bases with no gene match: 6. CDR1 and CDR2 (germline): SGDLS, YYNGEE. For the CDR3, the DNA is TGTGCCAGCAGCGAGGGGGGACTAGCGGGAATCACAGATACGCAGTATTTT. Residues: CASSEGGLAGITDTQYF.

The V gene is TRBV10-1, the J gene TRBJ1-4; D possibly corresponds to TRBD1 (5 bases). CDR1 is WNHNN, CDR2 SYGVQD, per germline (reference sequence). V was clipped by 6 bases and J by 7 bases, with 15 bases between them. This CDR3 spans 14 amino acids. CDR3 sequence reads: CASRTNRWGEKLFF. The CDR3 DNA follows: TGCGCCAGCAGAACAAACAGGTGGGGTGAAAAACTGTTTTTT.

This chain joins TRBV5-1 and TRBJ2-7, with D unresolved. Trimming cost V 4 bases and J 2 bases, with 10 bases left between them. Germline V gives CDR1 SGHRS, CDR2 YFSETQ. CDR3 length: 13 amino acids. CDR3 loop: CASSQTDAYEQYF. In nucleotides, the CDR3 is TGCGCCAGCAGCCAGACGGACGCCTACGAGCAGTACTTC.

The chain recombines TRBV6-5 with TRBJ2-7, with a tentative D call TRBD1 (5 bases). V gave up 6 bases and J gave up 1 base, with 16 bases separating them. The CDR3 loop spans 15 amino acids. Germline values: CDR1 MNHEY, CDR2 SVGAGI. Here the CDR3 DNA reads TGTGCCAGCAGCTTACAGGATCCGAGTTCCTACGAGCAGTACTTC. It translates to CASSLQDPSSYEQYF.

In DNA, the CDR3 is TGTGCCAGCTCACCTAGCGTCTCAAACACTGAAGCTTTCTTT. Its protein is CASSPSVSNTEAFF. The chain recombines TRBV18 with TRBJ1-1, with no clear D. This CDR3 spans 14 amino acids. Deletions cut 3 bases from V and 2 bases from J, with 10 bases between. Germline assignment: CDR1 KGHSH and CDR2 LQKENI.

The chain links TRBV18 to TRBJ2-5; 10 bases match TRBD1. The germline CDR1 and CDR2 sequences are KGHSH and LQKENI. The CDR3 is 14 amino acids. J lost 5 bases, V lost 2 bases, and 2 bases had no gene match. The CDR3 loop reads CASSPADRGETQYF. CDR3 coding DNA: TGTGCCAGCTCACCAGCGGACAGGGGGGAGACCCAGTACTTC.

The chain joins TRBV9 to TRBJ2-1, with TRBD2 matching over 9 bases. Germline CDR1 SGDLS, CDR2 YYNGEE. The CDR3 has 15 residues. The V segment lost 1 base and the J segment 2 bases; nucleotides outside the gene matches: 1. CDR3 coding DNA: TGTGCCAGCAGCGTAATAGCGGGGGCCTACAATGAGCAGTTCTTC. Its protein is CASSVIAGAYNEQFF. The variable domain in full, with the rest retrieved from reference TRBV9 and TRBJ2-1, is DSGVTQTPKHLITATGQRVTLRCSPRSGDLSVYWYQQSLDQGLQFLIQYYNGEERAKGNILERFSAQQFPDLHSELNLSSLELGDSALYFCASSVIAGAYNEQFFGPGTRLTVL.

This chain joins TRBV5-1 and TRBJ2-1; D unclear. Germline loops: CDR1 SGHRS, CDR2 YFSETQ. The V and J ends lost 0 bases and 0 bases respectively, with 10 bases between them. There are 16 residues in the CDR3. The CDR3 coding sequence is TGCGCCAGCAGCTTGGAACCGACGAGCTCCTACAATGAGCAGTTCTTC. Translated: CASSLEPTSSYNEQFF.

The gene calls are TRBV5-6 and TRBJ2-5; TRBD2 matches at 12 bases. The CDR3 is 16 amino acids. Unmatched junction bases numbered 5, after V lost 0 bases and J lost 5 bases. The germline V gene encodes CDR1 SGHDT and CDR2 YYEEEE. The DNA of the CDR3 is TGTGCCAGCAGCTTGGGACTAGCGGGAGAGGGGGAGACCCAGTACTTC. This translates into CASSLGLAGEGETQYF.

V is TRBV2 and J is TRBJ2-7; D not resolved. The CDR3 covers 12 residues. Germline V gives CDR1 SNHLY, CDR2 FYNNEI. Deletions cut 10 bases from V and 1 base from J, with 11 bases between. The CDR3 DNA is TGTGCCACCTCCTGGGCGTCCTACGAGCAGTACTTC. Translation: CATSWASYEQYF.

The gene calls are TRBV5-4 and TRBJ2-7; 7 bases agree with TRBD1. CDR1 is SGHNT, CDR2 YYREEE, per germline (reference sequence). The CDR3 sequence is 13 residues long. With V trimmed by 4 bases and J by 3 bases, 4 bases remained unmatched. CDR3 nucleotide sequence: TGTGCCAGCAGCGCGAACAGGGGCTACGAGCAGTACTTC. The encoded protein is CASSANRGYEQYF.

This chain joins TRBV18 and TRBJ2-1, with D perhaps TRBD1 (5 bases). V gave up 1 base and J gave up 2 bases, with 6 bases separating them. CDR3 length equals 14 residues. The V gene's germline CDR1 is KGHSH and CDR2 LQKENI. CDR3 DNA sequence: TGTGCCAGCTCACCACAGGGGACCTACAATGAGCAGTTCTTC. This gives the protein CASSPQGTYNEQFF.

This sequence joins TRBV28 and TRBJ1-2; D may be TRBD1 (5 bases). This CDR3 region has 15 residues. V was clipped by 3 bases and J by 0 bases, with 11 bases between them. The germline gives CDR1 MDHEN, CDR2 SYDVKM. In DNA, the CDR3 is TGTGCCAGCAGTTTCGAGAGGGACCCTAACTATGGCTACACCTTC. It codes for CASSFERDPNYGYTF.

The chain links TRBV7-9 to TRBJ2-4, with a weak D call TRBD2 (7 bases). The V and J ends lost 1 base and 1 base respectively, with 20 bases between them. Germline CDR1 is SEHNR and CDR2 is FQNEAQ (reference sequence). The CDR3 sequence is 19 residues long. CDR3 coding DNA: TGTGCCAGCAGCTTAGTTTTGGCGGGAGACAGGAAGGCCAAAAACATTCAGTACTTC. This encodes CASSLVLAGDRKAKNIQYF.

The chain links TRBV18 to TRBJ2-5; 7 bases are shared with TRBD1. Germline V gene lookup returns CDR1 KGHSH and CDR2 LQKENI. V was clipped by 1 base and J by 4 bases; unmatched bases: 6. This CDR3 spans 15 amino acids. DNA of the CDR3: TGTGCCAGCTCACCACAAAAAGGGGGCACAGAGACCCAGTACTTC. Its protein product is CASSPQKGGTETQYF. Full variable domain (remainder filled in from reference TRBV18 and TRBJ2-5): NAGVMQNPRHLVRRRGQEARLRCSPMKGHSHVYWYRQLPEEGLKFMVYLQKENIIDESGMPKERFSAEFPKEGPSILRIQQVVRGDSAAYFCASSPQKGGTETQYFGPGTRLLVL.

This rearrangement joins TRBV7-9 to TRBJ2-5; D call uncertain. Germline loops: CDR1 SEHNR, CDR2 FQNEAQ (reference sequence). Trimming took off 2 bases at V and 2 bases at J, with 9 bases between the two ends. The CDR3 is made up of 14 amino acids. The CDR3 spells CASSLLGQQETQYF. Here the CDR3 DNA reads TGTGCCAGCAGCTTACTTGGGCAGCAAGAGACCCAGTACTTC.

The chain employs TRBV6-6 and TRBJ1-5, with TRBD1 identical over 7 bases. From germline, CDR1 is MNHNY and CDR2 SVGAGI (reference sequence). Losses at the gene ends were 6 bases for V and 7 bases for J; bases not matched to a gene: 12. The CDR3 extends over 15 amino acids. In nucleotides, the CDR3 is TGTGCCAGCAGAGAAACAGACAGGGCTAACCAGCCCCAGCATTTT. This gives the protein CASRETDRANQPQHF.

The genes are TRBV21-1 and TRBJ1-2; the D call TRBD1 from the table was never checked on the DNA. TRBV21-1 is flagged as a pseudogene. The CDR3 extends over 17 amino acids. DNA for the CDR3: TGTGCCAGCAGCTCAGACCACAGGGGCGGACTTAACTATGGCTACACCTTC. Translation: CASSSDHRGGLNYGYTF.

This chain joins TRBV27 and TRBJ1-5; D unresolved. This CDR3 is built from 16 residues. Germline values: CDR1 MNHEY, CDR2 SMNVEV (reference sequence). V was pared by 3 bases and J by 0 bases, with 12 bases between. In DNA, the CDR3 is TGTGCCAGCAGTTTTGCTGCCGAGGTTAGCAATCAGCCCCAGCATTTT. Residues: CASSFAAEVSNQPQHF.

The chain is built from TRBV15 and TRBJ1-2; TRBD1 matches at 8 bases. In germline, CDR1 is LNHNV, CDR2 YYDKDF (reference sequence). The CDR3 totals 15 residues. J gave up 7 bases and V 0 bases, and 7 bases lay outside the gene matches. The CDR3 nucleotides are TGTGCCACCAGCAGAGATCTTGACAGGGGAGGTGGCTACACCTTC. Protein: CATSRDLDRGGGYTF.

The J gene is TRBJ2-2, the V gene TRBV11-3; 9 bases fit TRBD2. Germline values: CDR1 SGHNT, CDR2 YENEEA. The CDR3 is 16 residues long. V lost 5 bases to trimming and J lost 4 bases; unmatched junction nucleotides: 8. CDR3 in DNA: TGTGCCAGCAGCGCCAATAGCGGGGGCACCACCGGGGAGCTGTTTTTT. This codes for CASSANSGGTTGELFF.